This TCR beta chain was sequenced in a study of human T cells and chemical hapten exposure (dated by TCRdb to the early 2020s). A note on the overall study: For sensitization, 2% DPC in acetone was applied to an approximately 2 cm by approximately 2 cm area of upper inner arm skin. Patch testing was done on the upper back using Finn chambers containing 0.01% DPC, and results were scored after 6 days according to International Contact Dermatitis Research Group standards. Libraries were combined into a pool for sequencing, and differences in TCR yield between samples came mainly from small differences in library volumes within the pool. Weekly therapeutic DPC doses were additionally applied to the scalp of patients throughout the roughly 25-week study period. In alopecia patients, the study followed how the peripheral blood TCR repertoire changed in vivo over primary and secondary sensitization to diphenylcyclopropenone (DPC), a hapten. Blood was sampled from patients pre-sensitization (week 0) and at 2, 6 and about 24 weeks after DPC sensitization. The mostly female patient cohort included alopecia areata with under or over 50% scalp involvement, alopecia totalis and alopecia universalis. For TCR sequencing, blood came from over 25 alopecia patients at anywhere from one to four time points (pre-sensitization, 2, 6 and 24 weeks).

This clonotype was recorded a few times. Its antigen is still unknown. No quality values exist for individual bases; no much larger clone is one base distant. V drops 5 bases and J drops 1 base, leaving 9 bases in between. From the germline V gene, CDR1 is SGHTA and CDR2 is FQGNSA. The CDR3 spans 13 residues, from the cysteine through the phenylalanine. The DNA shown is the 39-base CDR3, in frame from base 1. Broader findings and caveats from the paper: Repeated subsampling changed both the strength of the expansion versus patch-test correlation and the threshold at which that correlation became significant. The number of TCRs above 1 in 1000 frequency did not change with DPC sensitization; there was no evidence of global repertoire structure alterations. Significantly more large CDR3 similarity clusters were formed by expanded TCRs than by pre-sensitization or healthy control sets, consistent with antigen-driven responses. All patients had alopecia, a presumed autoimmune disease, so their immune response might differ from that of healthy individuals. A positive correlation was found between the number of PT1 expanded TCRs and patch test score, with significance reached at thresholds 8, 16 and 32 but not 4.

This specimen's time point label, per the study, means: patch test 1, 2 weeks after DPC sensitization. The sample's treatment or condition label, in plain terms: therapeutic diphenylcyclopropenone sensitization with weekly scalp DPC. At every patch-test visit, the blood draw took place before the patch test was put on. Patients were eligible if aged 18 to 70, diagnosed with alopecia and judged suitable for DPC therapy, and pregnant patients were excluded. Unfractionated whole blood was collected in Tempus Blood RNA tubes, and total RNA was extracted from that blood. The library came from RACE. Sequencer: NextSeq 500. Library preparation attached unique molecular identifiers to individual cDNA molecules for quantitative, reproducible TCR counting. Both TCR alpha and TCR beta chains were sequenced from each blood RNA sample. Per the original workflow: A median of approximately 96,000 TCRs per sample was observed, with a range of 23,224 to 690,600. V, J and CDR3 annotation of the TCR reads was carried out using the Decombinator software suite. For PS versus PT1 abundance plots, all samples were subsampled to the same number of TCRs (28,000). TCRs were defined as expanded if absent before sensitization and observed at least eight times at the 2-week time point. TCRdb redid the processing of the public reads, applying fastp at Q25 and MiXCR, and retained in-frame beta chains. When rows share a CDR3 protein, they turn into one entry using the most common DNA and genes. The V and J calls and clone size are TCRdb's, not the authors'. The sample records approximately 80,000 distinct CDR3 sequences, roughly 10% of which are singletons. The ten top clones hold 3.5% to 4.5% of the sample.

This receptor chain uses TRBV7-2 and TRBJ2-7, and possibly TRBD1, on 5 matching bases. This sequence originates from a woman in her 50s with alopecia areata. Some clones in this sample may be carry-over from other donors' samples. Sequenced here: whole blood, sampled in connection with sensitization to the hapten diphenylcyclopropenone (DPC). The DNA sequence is TGTGCCAGCAGCCCGACAGATTCCTACGAGCAGTACTTC. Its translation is CASSPTDSYEQYF.